The present T cell receptor beta chain was sequenced within a study of blood T cells in healthy people across ages. It was with a sample-barcoded 5' primer and a J-beta primer mix that a second PCR of roughly 7 to 12 cycles was run. Each CDR3 protein gets one entry after TCRdb re-called the 5' RACE reads with MiXCR. This table has more than 1.4 million distinct CDR3 sequences, about 40% appearing once. This clonotype turned up a few times. Trimming shortened V by 8 bases and J by 6 bases, and 15 bases separated the two germline ends. The CDR3 covers 13 residues. CDR1 MDHEN and CDR2 SYDVKM come from the germline V gene.

The source material was blood. This chain joins TRBV28 and TRBJ2-3; a possible D gene is TRBD2 (7 bases). This clonotype originated in a woman aged 18-29 years in good health. CDR3 region: CASCSGGRDTQYF. The CDR3 nucleotides are TGTGCCAGCTGTTCGGGGGGCCGGGATACGCAGTATTTT.